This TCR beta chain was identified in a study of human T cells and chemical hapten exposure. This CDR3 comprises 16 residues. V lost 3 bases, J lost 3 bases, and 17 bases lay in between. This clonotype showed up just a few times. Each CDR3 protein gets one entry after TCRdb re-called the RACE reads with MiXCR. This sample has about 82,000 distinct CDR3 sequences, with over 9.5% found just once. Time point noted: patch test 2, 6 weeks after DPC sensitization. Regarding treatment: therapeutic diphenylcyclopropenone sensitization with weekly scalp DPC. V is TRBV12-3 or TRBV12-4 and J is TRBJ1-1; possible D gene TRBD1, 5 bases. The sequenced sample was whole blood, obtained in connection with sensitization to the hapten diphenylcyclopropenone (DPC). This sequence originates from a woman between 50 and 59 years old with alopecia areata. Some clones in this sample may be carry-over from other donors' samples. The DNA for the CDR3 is TGTGCCAGCAGTTTCGTCGGCCTGGGGCGGGACACTGAAGCTTTCTTT. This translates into CASSFVGLGRDTEAFF.